These 7 T cell receptor beta chains originate from one sample sequenced in a study of PD-1 blockade in classical Hodgkin lymphoma (dated by TCRdb to about 2020). Libraries were made using the immunoSEQ multiplex PCR assay. This is the immuneACCESS table as TCRdb keeps it, with only in-frame sequences that have V and J called. A part of the clones is gone; compared with another copy, unresolved V genes explain less than half, and the rest is unexplained. The sample data list tens of thousands of clones, and around four fifths of these were observed just once. 37% of the sample lies in the top ten. Read against the paper, the sample's time point label means: cycle 4 day 1 (C4D1), after 6 weeks of nivolumab. All trial patients had relapsed after autologous stem cell transplantation, with cohorts A, B and C differing in prior brentuximab vedotin exposure. This sample comprised peripheral blood mononuclear cells (PBMCs), obtained before the fourth cycle of nivolumab. The receptor source for this set is a human donor with classical Hodgkin lymphoma.

The gene calls are TRBV7-3 and TRBJ2-7; 8 nucleotides line up with TRBD2. V was pared by 3 bases and J by 4 bases, with 5 bases of the junction left unmatched. The length of the CDR3 is 14 residues. The germline gives CDR1 SGHTA, CDR2 FQGTGA. This CDR3 reads CASSFQAGAYEQYF. For the CDR3, the DNA is TGTGCCAGCAGCTTTCAAGCGGGAGCTTACGAGCAGTACTTC.

The chain links TRBV27 to TRBJ1-2; 8 bases are a match to TRBD1. The CDR3 sequence is 15 residues long. Germline CDR1 and CDR2: MNHEY and SMNVEV (reference sequence). V shed 4 bases and J 4 bases; nucleotides not matched to a gene: 8. CDR3 coding DNA: TGTGCCAGCAGTTCCCAATCAGGGGGCCCCTATGGCTACACCTTC. Protein product: CASSSQSGGPYGYTF.

This rearrangement joins TRBV7-9 to TRBJ2-1; D uncertain. The CDR3 runs to 11 residues. Germline lookup yields CDR1 SEHNR and CDR2 FQNEAQ (reference sequence). V lost 5 bases and J lost 8, with 7 bases in between. As DNA, the CDR3 is TGTGCCAGCAGCACCGGTTATGAGCAGTTCTTC. This gives the protein CASSTGYEQFF. Together with reference TRBV7-9 and TRBJ2-1, the CDR3 gives the full variable domain: DTGVSQNPRHKITKRGQNVTFRCDPISEHNRLYWYRQTLGQGPEFLTYFQNEAQLEKSRLLSDRFSAERPKGSFSTLEIQRTEQGDSAMYLCASSTGYEQFFGPGTRLTVL.

The J gene is TRBJ2-5, the V gene TRBV19, with D tentatively TRBD1 or TRBD2 (5 bases each). The germline CDR1 and CDR2 sequences are LNHDA and SQIVND (reference sequence). The germline V and J ends were trimmed by 3 bases and 5 bases, with 13 bases remaining between them. The CDR3 has 14 amino acids. Here the CDR3 reads CASSIKGGTETQYF. The CDR3 nucleotides read TGTGCCAGTAGTATCAAGGGTGGGACGGAGACCCAGTACTTC.

The chain uses TRBV19 and TRBJ2-3, with 7 bases that match TRBD2. CDR3 length: 15 residues. Germline V gives CDR1 LNHDA, CDR2 SQIVND (reference sequence). The V and J ends lost 2 bases and 5 bases, in that order; junction bases with no gene match: 7. This CDR3 reads CASSIPAGVGDTQYF. In nucleotides, the CDR3 is TGTGCCAGTAGTATACCGGCGGGGGTGGGAGATACGCAGTATTTT. Filled out from reference TRBV19 and TRBJ2-3, the complete variable domain reads DGGITQSPKYLFRKEGQNVTLSCEQNLNHDAMYWYRQDPGQGLRLIYYSQIVNDFQKGDIAEGYSVSREKKESFPLTVTSAQKNPTAFYLCASSIPAGVGDTQYFGPGTRLTVL.

The V call is TRBV4-3, the J call TRBJ1-1; D is perhaps TRBD1 (5 bases). This CDR3 has 16 residues. Trimming left V 0 bases short and J 4 bases short, with 15 bases between. Looked up from germline, CDR1 is LGHNA and CDR2 is YSLEER. The CDR3 DNA follows: TGCGCCAGCAGCCAAGATCTTCGGGGCGGGGGCACTGAAGCTTTCTTT. It is translated as CASSQDLRGGGTEAFF.

V is TRBV5-1 and J is TRBJ1-1; no firm D call. The CDR3 loop spans 13 amino acids. The ends were cut back, 0 bases at V and 4 bases at J, with 7 bases in the middle. The germline CDR1 and CDR2 sequences are SGHRS and YFSETQ. CDR3 bases: TGCGCCAGCAGCTTGGTCCTTACCACTGAAGCTTTCTTT. Amino acids: CASSLVLTTEAFF.